This TCR beta chain was identified in a study of neurological immune-mediated disorders. Findings of the study overall: There were no CDR3 amino acid sequences shared by expanded clones across subjects, a result suggesting private repertoires in all groups.

Trimming left V 8 bases short and J 3 bases short, with 20 bases between. The germline V gene encodes CDR1 MDHEN and CDR2 SYDVKM. The CDR3 length is 15 residues. The authors made cDNA by 5'RACE with 10-nucleotide random UMIs. The yield of each sequencing run was over 170 million TCR-beta sequences from 15-18 subjects. MiXCR, run by TCRdb on the 5' RACE reads, gives a single entry per CDR3 protein. This table has 55,000 to 65,000 distinct CDR3 sequences, about 10% appearing once. The time point denotes: longitudinal time-point 1 (baseline). This clonotype was recorded many times. Its antigen is unidentified.

The rearrangement joins TRBV28 to TRBJ2-7, with D perhaps TRBD1 or TRBD2 (6 bases each). Sequenced: PBMCs. This receptor was taken from a male donor with HTLV-1-associated myelopathy (HAM/TSP). CDR3 sequence reads: CASVGGGVGDYEQYF. DNA for the CDR3: TGTGCCAGCGTCGGGGGCGGGGTTGGCGACTACGAGCAGTACTTC.